Listed below are T cell receptor beta chains from one sample, sequenced in a study of T cells in Graves' hyperthyroidism and ophthalmopathy. TCRdb fed the multiplex PCR reads into MiXCR, producing one record per CDR3 protein. This sample has more than 350,000 distinct CDR3 sequences; 13% to 15% occur once, and the top ten carry about 20%. Sequenced material: blood. These receptors all come from a woman aged 60 to 75 with Graves' ophthalmopathy. The CDR3 runs from the conserved cysteine through the conserved F or W. D genes are given only for firm matches. Clone size is shown for a subset of rows, as once, few, many or a class of expanded clone.

cdr3_nt cdr3_aa j_call d_call v_call clone_size
TGTGCCAGCAGTCAGACAGGGGGCGCCAATCAGCCCCAGCATTTT CASSQTGGANQPQHF TRBJ1-5 TRBD1 TRBV28 many
TGTGCCAGCTCACCACTGATTTCGGTGAAATCCTACGAGCAGTACTTC CASSPLISVKSYEQYF TRBJ2-7 NA TRBV18 few
TGTGCCAGCAGCTTAGAGCGATACTCTGGAAACACCATATATTTT CASSLERYSGNTIYF TRBJ1-3 NA TRBV11-1 many
TGTGCCAGCAAGGATCGGGAGGCAGTCTACAATGAGCAGTTCTTC CASKDREAVYNEQFF TRBJ2-1 TRBD2 TRBV7-3 few
TGTGCCAGCAGTTACACCAACGGACAGAGCTCCTACAATGAGCAGTTCTTC CASSYTNGQSSYNEQFF TRBJ2-1 NA TRBV6-6 few
TGTGCCAGCAGCGAGGGTCACCTCTACGAGCAGTACTTC CASSEGHLYEQYF TRBJ2-7 NA TRBV14 NA
TGTGCCAGTTACCTCGGGGGGCACAACACTGAAGCTTTCTTT CASYLGGHNTEAFF TRBJ1-1 NA TRBV6-1 many
TGTGCCAGTAAGGGCGGGAGGTTTTCGAACACCGGGGAGCTGTTTTTT CASKGGRFSNTGELFF TRBJ2-2 TRBD2 TRBV19 few
TGTGCCAGCAGCCAAGACCTCCGAGCGGCCCCCTACGAGCAGTACTTC CASSQDLRAAPYEQYF TRBJ2-7 NA TRBV3-1 many
TGCGCCAGCAGTGGGACATCTAGGGACATGAACACTGAAGCTTTCTTT CASSGTSRDMNTEAFF TRBJ1-1 NA TRBV10-2 many
TGTGCCAGCAGGCGGACAGGCGAGGATACGCAGTATTTT CASRRTGEDTQYF TRBJ2-3 TRBD1 TRBV6-1 NA
TGCAGTGCTGGGACTAGCGGGAGATCCTACGAGCAGTACTTC CSAGTSGRSYEQYF TRBJ2-7 TRBD2 TRBV20-1 many
TGTGCCAGCAGATCCGGGACTAGCCAATACAATGAGCAGTTCTTC CASRSGTSQYNEQFF TRBJ2-1 TRBD2 TRBV6-2/TRBV6-3 many
TGCAGTGCCCCCCCGCCCCCCGGCAGGGGGACCTACGAGCAGTACTTC CSAPPPPGRGTYEQYF TRBJ2-7 TRBD1 TRBV20-1 NA
TGCAGTGCTAGAGGACTGATAGGACAGGGGGCCCACCAGCCCCAGCATTTT CSARGLIGQGAHQPQHF TRBJ1-5 TRBD1 TRBV20-1 few
TGCAGCGTTGAGAGGGGCATCCAAGAGACCCAGTACTTC CSVERGIQETQYF TRBJ2-5 NA TRBV29-1 many
TGTGCCAGCAGCCGTTGGGGGGGACAGGCTAGCAATCAGCCCCAGCATTTT CASSRWGGQASNQPQHF TRBJ1-5 TRBD1 TRBV5-6 NA
TGCAGTGCTAGATGGTTTGAGGGTCCTATTGAAGCTTTCTTT CSARWFEGPIEAFF TRBJ1-1 NA TRBV20-1 few
TGTGCCAGCAGTTCGGGAGGAGGACTAGCGCGATCCTACGAGCAGTACTTC CASSSGGGLARSYEQYF TRBJ2-7 TRBD2 TRBV7-9 few
TGTGCCAGCAGTGAAAGAGGGTTGGTCTACGAGCAGTACTTC CASSERGLVYEQYF TRBJ2-7 NA TRBV6-1 many
TGCAGTGCTTTCACGGGGATCGTCACTGAAGCTTTCTTT CSAFTGIVTEAFF TRBJ1-1 NA TRBV20-1 many
TGTGCCAGCAGAGACGCCGGGGGACAGGGGAATGAAAAACTGTTTTTT CASRDAGGQGNEKLFF TRBJ1-4 TRBD1 TRBV7-2 NA
TGTGCCTGGAGTCCCTTGGGGGGCCCCTCTGGAAACACCATATATTTT CAWSPLGGPSGNTIYF TRBJ1-3 NA TRBV30 few
TGTGCCAGCACCCGTTCGGGGGTCGCAGAGACCCAGTACTTC CASTRSGVAETQYF TRBJ2-5 NA TRBV28 many
TGTGCCAGTAGTAACCCCGGGCGGGAGGGTTACAATGAGCAGTTCTTC CASSNPGREGYNEQFF TRBJ2-1 TRBD2 TRBV19 few
TGTGCCAGCAGCCAAGAAGTCTTCCCACGGCCCTACAATGAGCAGTTCTTC CASSQEVFPRPYNEQFF TRBJ2-1 NA TRBV14 few
TGTGCCAGCAGTTTCGCCAGGGTGGGGTCCTACGAGCAGTACTTC CASSFARVGSYEQYF TRBJ2-7 NA TRBV27 many
TGCAGTCCAAGGAGGGGGATAGGGAGGGAGACGCAGTATTTT CSPRRGIGRETQYF TRBJ2-3 NA TRBV20-1 few
TGTGCCAGCACCCTCGGGGGGACAGGGGTAAACACTGAAGCTTTCTTT CASTLGGTGVNTEAFF TRBJ1-1 TRBD1 TRBV28 many
TGTGCCAGCAGCCGGGACAGGGTGGAGACCCAGTACTTC CASSRDRVETQYF TRBJ2-5 TRBD1 TRBV2 many
TGTGCCAGCACCTCAAACGGGGAAGGCACAGATACGCAGTATTTT CASTSNGEGTDTQYF TRBJ2-3 NA TRBV28 few
TGCGCCAGCAGCTTGGAATGGTCTCGGACTCTCAATGAGCAGTTCTTC CASSLEWSRTLNEQFF TRBJ2-1 NA TRBV5-1 NA
TGTGCCAGCTCACTGGACAGGCTTGGTGATGGCTACACCTTC CASSLDRLGDGYTF TRBJ1-2 TRBD1 TRBV18 many
TGTGCCAGCAGCTCCAGGTTAGCGGGAGGCTTTCATGAGCAGTTCTTC CASSSRLAGGFHEQFF TRBJ2-1 TRBD2 TRBV27 few
TGTGCTAGTGCCCCGATCGTGGGGACAAGGAATCAGCCCCAGCATTTT CASAPIVGTRNQPQHF TRBJ1-5 NA TRBV12-5 many
TGCAGCGACGGACAGGGGGCGCTTGGCTACACCTTC CSDGQGALGYTF TRBJ1-2 TRBD1 TRBV29-1 once
TGCGCCAGCAGCATTTCCGAGCGGGGTGAGCAGTTCTTC CASSISERGEQFF TRBJ2-1 TRBD2 TRBV5-1 NA
TGCGCCAGCAGCTTGGGAGGACAGGGAGGGTCAGATACGCAGTATTTT CASSLGGQGGSDTQYF TRBJ2-3 NA TRBV5-1 many
TGTGCCAGCAGAGCCGGGACTAGCGTCCCCTACGAGCAGTACTTC CASRAGTSVPYEQYF TRBJ2-7 TRBD2 TRBV12-3/TRBV12-4 many
TGTGCCAGCAGCTTAGACAGGGGGAGTCAGCCCCAGCATTTT CASSLDRGSQPQHF TRBJ1-5 TRBD1 TRBV7-6 NA
TGTGCCAGCAGTGATTTTGCGGGAGGGTACGAGCAGTACTTC CASSDFAGGYEQYF TRBJ2-7 TRBD2 TRBV25-1 few
TGCGCCAGCAGTCTCCGGGACAGTTTGTACGAGCAGTACTTC CASSLRDSLYEQYF TRBJ2-7 TRBD1 TRBV10-2 many
TGTGCCAGCAGCCTAGAAGCCGGGACTAGAGGGGTCGATACGCAGTATTTT CASSLEAGTRGVDTQYF TRBJ2-3 TRBD2 TRBV3-1 few
TGTGCCGGCCATCGGGACACCAATGAGCAGTTCTTC CAGHRDTNEQFF TRBJ2-1 NA TRBV7-9 NA